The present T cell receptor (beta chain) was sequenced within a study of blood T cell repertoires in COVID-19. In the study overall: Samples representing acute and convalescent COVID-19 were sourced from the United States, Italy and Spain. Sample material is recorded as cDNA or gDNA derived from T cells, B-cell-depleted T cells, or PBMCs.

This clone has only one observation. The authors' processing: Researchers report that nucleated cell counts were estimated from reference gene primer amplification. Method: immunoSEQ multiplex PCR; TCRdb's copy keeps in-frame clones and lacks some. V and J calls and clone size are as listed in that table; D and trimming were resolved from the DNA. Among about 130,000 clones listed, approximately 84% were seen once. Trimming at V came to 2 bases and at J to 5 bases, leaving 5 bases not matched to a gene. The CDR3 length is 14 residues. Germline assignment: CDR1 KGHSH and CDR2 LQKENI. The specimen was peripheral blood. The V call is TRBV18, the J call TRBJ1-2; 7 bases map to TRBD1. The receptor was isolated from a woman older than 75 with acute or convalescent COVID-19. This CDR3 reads CASSPGDSAYGYTF. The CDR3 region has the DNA TGTGCCAGCTCACCAGGGGACAGCGCATATGGCTACACCTTC.